Listed below are T cell receptor beta chains from one sample, sequenced in a study of blood T cell repertoires in COVID-19. The method was immunoSEQ multiplex PCR; TCRdb's version includes in-frame clones alone and lacks a portion of them. The table lists roughly 460,000 clones, over 85% of them singletons. Sequenced: peripheral blood. Every receptor here comes from a man in his late teens or twenties with COVID-19, enrolled during active disease. CDR3s include the opening cysteine and the closing phenylalanine or tryptophan. The D gene is left open where the match is weak. Not all rows give a size; the values are once, few, many and, for expanded clones, a class.

>TRBD1|TRBJ1-4|-|TRBV25-1
CASSDRDRVIEKLFF
TGTGCCAGCAGTGACCGGGACAGGGTGATCGAAAAACTGTTTTTT
>-|TRBJ2-2|-|TRBV7-9
CASSFPRGNTGELFF
TGTGCCAGCAGCTTTCCGCGGGGGAACACCGGGGAGCTGTTTTTT
>TRBD1|TRBJ1-3|once|TRBV4-1
CASSQPSTGPHTIYF
TGCGCCAGCAGCCAACCATCGACAGGGCCACACACCATATATTTT
>TRBD1|TRBJ1-6|-|TRBV18
CASSFLSKTGGSSYNSPLHF
TGTGCCAGCTCCTTCCTCTCCAAGACAGGGGGCAGCTCCTATAATTCACCCCTCCACTTT
>TRBD1|TRBJ1-4|-|TRBV30
CVFRDRRREKLFF
TGTGTATTTCGGGACAGGAGGAGAGAAAAACTGTTTTTT
>-|TRBJ2-7|-|TRBV7-8
CASSLEGGSPYEQYF
TGTGCCAGCAGCCTTGAGGGGGGGTCTCCCTACGAGCAGTACTTC
>TRBD1|TRBJ1-6|-|TRBV7-9
CASSTTGGARSPLHF
TGTGCCAGCAGCACCACAGGGGGCGCGAGGTCACCCCTCCACTTT
>-|TRBJ1-2|-|TRBV15
CATSTFPGVDGYTF
TGTGCCACCAGCACCTTCCCAGGGGTTGATGGCTACACCTTC
>-|TRBJ1-3|-|TRBV4-1
CASSQDEAASGNTIYF
TGCGCCAGCAGCCAAGATGAGGCTGCCTCTGGAAACACCATATATTTT
>-|TRBJ2-7|-|TRBV7-9
CASMGGPYEQYF
TGTGCCAGCATGGGGGGGCCCTACGAGCAGTACTTC
>-|TRBJ2-2|-|TRBV24-1
CATERRGQFTGELFF
TGTGCCACCGAGAGGAGGGGGCAATTCACCGGGGAGCTGTTTTTT
>TRBD2|TRBJ2-7|-|TRBV7-8
CASSFWTSGGAEGQYF
TGTGCCAGCAGCTTCTGGACTAGCGGGGGGGCTGAAGGGCAGTACTTC
>-|TRBJ1-2|-|TRBV5-4
CASSLPGNYGYTF
TGTGCCAGCAGCTTGCCGGGGAACTATGGCTACACCTTC
>TRBD2|TRBJ2-3|-|TRBV13
CASSRSRAGGSTDTQYF
TGTGCCAGCAGCCGCTCGCGAGCGGGGGGATCCACAGATACGCAGTATTTT
>-|TRBJ2-1|-|TRBV11-2
CASSLAGDWNEQFF
TGTGCCAGCAGCTTAGCGGGAGATTGGAATGAGCAGTTCTTC
>-|TRBJ2-1|-|TRBV18
CASSPSDLSSYNEQFF
TGTGCCAGCTCACCCTCGGACTTGAGCTCCTACAATGAGCAGTTCTTC
>-|TRBJ2-7|once|TRBV5-6
CASTPWFGSSYEQYF
TGTGCCAGCACCCCATGGTTCGGGAGCTCCTACGAGCAGTACTTC
>-|TRBJ2-3|-|TRBV9
CASSVVPRGLGDTQYF
TGTGCCAGCAGCGTAGTTCCGCGGGGGCTAGGGGATACGCAGTATTTT
>TRBD1|TRBJ2-5|-|TRBV2
CASVTGGGETQYF
TGTGCCAGTGTGACAGGGGGCGGGGAGACCCAGTACTTC
>TRBD2|TRBJ2-1|-|TRBV5-1
CASSFTSGTSANEQFF
TGCGCCAGCAGCTTTACTTCCGGGACTAGTGCTAATGAGCAGTTCTTC
>-|TRBJ1-1|-|TRBV7-8
CASRKTAGASEAFF
TGTGCCAGCAGAAAAACTGCGGGGGCTTCTGAAGCTTTCTTT
>-|TRBJ1-2|-|TRBV6-2/TRBV6-3
CASSYSMAYGYTF
TGTGCCAGCAGTTACTCTATGGCTTATGGCTACACCTTC
>-|TRBJ2-5|-|TRBV15
CATSRWPLVQETQYF
TGTGCCACCAGCAGATGGCCTTTGGTCCAAGAGACCCAGTACTTC
>-|TRBJ2-7|-|TRBV21-1
CASSKGLAGGPYEQYF
TGTGCCAGCAGCAAAGGACTAGCGGGAGGGCCGTACGAGCAGTACTTC
>TRBD1|TRBJ2-2|-|TRBV19
CASSTGQGNTGELFF
TGTGCCAGTAGTACCGGACAGGGCAACACCGGGGAGCTGTTTTTT
>-|TRBJ1-2|-|TRBV5-4
CASSLGTANYGYTF
TGTGCCAGCAGCTTGGGGACAGCTAACTATGGCTACACCTTC
>-|TRBJ2-5|-|TRBV3-1/TRBV3-2
CASSQVGQPQETQYF
TGTGCCAGCAGCCAAGTCGGACAGCCTCAAGAGACCCAGTACTTC
>TRBD2|TRBJ2-1|-|TRBV25-1
CASSRPGLAGGNEQFF
TGTGCCAGCAGCCGCCCGGGACTAGCGGGGGGCAATGAGCAGTTCTTC
>-|TRBJ1-4|once|TRBV5-4
CASSLKQGNEKLFF
TGTGCCAGCAGCTTGAAACAGGGAAATGAAAAACTGTTTTTT
>-|TRBJ1-2|-|TRBV12-3/TRBV12-4
CASSRDFWGYTF
TGTGCCAGCAGTCGGGATTTCTGGGGCTACACCTTC
>TRBD2|TRBJ2-7|once|TRBV15
CATSRDSSGAYEQYF
TGTGCCACCAGCAGAGATTCGAGCGGGGCCTACGAGCAGTACTTC
>-|TRBJ1-1|few|TRBV5-6
CASSSRQAGNTEAFF
TGTGCCAGCAGCTCCCGACAGGCGGGGAACACTGAAGCTTTCTTT
>-|TRBJ2-7|-|TRBV27
CASAPGDSYEQYF
TGTGCCAGCGCACCAGGGGACTCCTACGAGCAGTACTTC
>TRBD2|TRBJ2-1|once|TRBV5-1
CASRTGTSAYNEQFF
TGCGCCAGCCGAACCGGGACTAGCGCATACAATGAGCAGTTCTTC
>TRBD1|TRBJ1-3|-|TRBV11-2
CASSLDTGGMFGNTIYF
TGTGCCAGCAGCTTAGACACAGGGGGTATGTTTGGAAACACCATATATTTT
>-|TRBJ2-2|-|TRBV2
CASSNSGSLTGELFF
TGTGCCAGCAGCAATTCGGGATCCCTAACCGGGGAGCTGTTTTTT
>-|TRBJ2-7|few|TRBV12-5
CASGSTVYEQYF
TGTGCTAGTGGCTCCACGGTTTACGAGCAGTACTTC
>TRBD1|TRBJ2-5|-|TRBV5-5
CASSLKGTGVETQYF
TGTGCCAGCAGCTTGAAAGGGACAGGGGTGGAGACCCAGTACTTC
>TRBD1|TRBJ1-6|few|TRBV2
CASSADRGNSPLHF
TGTGCCAGCAGTGCGGACAGGGGGAATTCACCCCTCCACTTT
>TRBD1|TRBJ2-2|-|TRBV2
CASRGTESTGELFF
TGTGCCAGCAGGGGGACAGAATCCACCGGGGAGCTGTTTTTT
>-|TRBJ2-1|once|TRBV3-1/TRBV3-2
CASSFPRGTPNEQFF
TGTGCCAGCAGCTTCCCCCGCGGGACCCCCAATGAGCAGTTCTTC
>-|TRBJ1-2|-|TRBV7-9
CASSTTDSYGYTF
TGTGCCAGCAGCACAACCGACAGCTATGGCTACACCTTC
>TRBD2|TRBJ2-5|-|TRBV7-8
CASSTRTSPGETQYF
TGTGCCAGCAGCACCCGGACTAGCCCGGGGGAGACCCAGTACTTC
>TRBD1|TRBJ1-5|-|TRBV14
CASSPGTVPGEPQHF
TGTGCCAGCAGCCCTGGGACAGTCCCGGGTGAGCCCCAGCATTTT
>-|TRBJ2-6|-|TRBV11-2
CASSSGTISGANVLTF
TGTGCCAGCAGCTCCGGGACAATCTCTGGGGCCAACGTCCTGACTTTC
>TRBD1|TRBJ2-3|-|TRBV27
CASSSGTATDTQYF
TGTGCCAGCAGTTCCGGGACAGCCACAGATACGCAGTATTTT
>TRBD1|TRBJ2-7|-|TRBV5-1
CASSVGQGQEQYF
TGCGCCAGCAGCGTGGGACAGGGCCAGGAGCAGTACTTC
>TRBD2|TRBJ2-3|few|TRBV3-1/TRBV3-2
CASSEDLAGGRTDTQYF
TGTGCCAGCAGCGAAGACTTGGCGGGGGGTCGCACAGATACGCAGTATTTT
>TRBD1|TRBJ2-3|-|TRBV30
CAWSVGQDTDTQYF
TGTGCCTGGAGTGTAGGACAGGATACAGATACGCAGTATTTT
>-|TRBJ1-5|-|TRBV19
CASSSSDTYNQPQHF
TGTGCCAGTAGTTCGTCGGACACCTATAATCAGCCCCAGCATTTT